This TCR beta chain was captured by sequencing in a study of blood T cell repertoires in COVID-19. Turning to the study itself: Collection of acute and convalescent COVID-19 samples took place in the United States, Italy and Spain. Nucleic acid was either cDNA or gDNA, and it came from T cells, B-cell-depleted T cells, or PBMCs.

The CDR3 length is 16 residues. CDR1 and CDR2 (germline): PRHDT, FYEKMQ (reference sequence). Trimming stripped 4 bases from V and 1 base from J, with 16 bases between. How the authors handled the data: Amplified reference gene primers provided the basis for estimating nucleated cell counts. Data came from immunoSEQ multiplex PCR; TCRdb stores just in-frame clones and leaves some out. The D gene and trimming were derived from the DNA, and the V and J assignments and clone size from that table. The repertoire includes roughly 390,000 clones, about 85% of them detected once, and roughly 3.7% sits in the top ten.

Source material: peripheral blood. The sequence was collected from a woman aged 18-29 years with acute or convalescent COVID-19. The V gene is TRBV13, the J gene TRBJ2-5; possibly TRBD2 for D (5 bases). CDR3 in DNA: TGTGCCAGCAGCTACCGGGAAAAAGGGCGCCAAGAGACCCAGTACTTC. Translating gives CASSYREKGRQETQYF.